Listed below are T cell receptor beta chains from one sample, sequenced in a study of blood T cell repertoires in COVID-19. Only in-frame clones appear in the TCRdb table, and some are missing; sequencing was by immunoSEQ multiplex PCR. The table includes around 250,000 clones, 75% to 90% detected once. Sequences were obtained from peripheral blood. The receptors stem from a woman aged 25 to 39 with active or convalescent COVID-19. Each CDR3 is given with its conserved first and last residue. The order of the fields is D gene, clone size, V gene, J gene, CDR3 protein, CDR3 DNA. A D gene is named only where the DNA matches it firmly. The size entry is marked missing in some rows and otherwise reads once, few, many or a size class.

.	.	TRBV4-1	TRBJ1-1	CASSQDWRGGDTEAFF	TGCGCCAGCAGCCAAGATTGGCGGGGGGGGGACACTGAAGCTTTCTTT
.	.	TRBV19	TRBJ2-7	CASSTRTGPYEQYF	TGTGCCAGTAGTACCCGAACAGGGCCCTACGAGCAGTACTTC
TRBD1	few	TRBV7-3	TRBJ1-5	CASSQSGTASNQPQHF	TGTGCCAGCAGTCAGAGTGGGACAGCCTCCAATCAGCCCCAGCATTTT
TRBD1	few	TRBV27	TRBJ1-1	CASSHSQGARNTEAFF	TGTGCCAGCAGCCATTCACAGGGGGCGCGGAACACTGAAGCTTTCTTT
.	once	TRBV6-6	TRBJ2-6	CASRAPGFSGANVLTF	TGTGCCAGCAGGGCCCCGGGGTTTTCTGGGGCCAACGTCCTGACTTTC
.	.	TRBV10-2	TRBJ1-6	CASSDLTDSGRTLHF	TGCGCCAGCAGTGATTTGACAGATAGTGGCAGAACCCTCCACTTT
TRBD2	.	TRBV4-3	TRBJ2-1	CASSLGLAGTSYNEQFF	TGCGCCAGCAGCCTAGGACTAGCGGGGACCTCCTACAATGAGCAGTTCTTC
.	.	TRBV6-2/TRBV6-3	TRBJ1-1	CASSYSGAVAFF	TGTGCCAGCAGTTACTCGGGGGCAGTGGCTTTCTTT
TRBD1	.	TRBV19	TRBJ2-5	CASGWTGRQETQYF	TGTGCCAGCGGGTGGACAGGACGTCAAGAGACCCAGTACTTC
.	.	TRBV13	TRBJ1-2	CASTLRAPIAPGGYGYTF	TGTGCCAGCACCCTTAGGGCACCGATAGCTCCGGGGGGGTATGGCTACACCTTC
.	.	TRBV30	TRBJ1-6	CAWSVSGQSYNSPLHF	TGTGCCTGGAGTGTATCAGGACAATCCTATAATTCACCCCTCCACTTT
TRBD1	.	TRBV7-9	TRBJ1-2	CASSLGPGTENNYGYTF	TGTGCCAGCAGCTTAGGACCTGGGACAGAGAATAACTATGGCTACACCTTC
.	once	TRBV7-9	TRBJ1-3	CASSHTGTNSGNTIYF	TGTGCCAGCAGCCATACCGGGACAAACTCTGGAAACACCATATATTTT
.	.	TRBV14	TRBJ2-2	CASSQDGARAYTGELFF	TGTGCCAGCAGCCAAGATGGAGCCAGGGCCTACACCGGGGAGCTGTTTTTT
.	.	TRBV7-2	TRBJ2-5	CASSLVSRVETQYF	TGTGCCAGCAGCTTAGTTTCCAGGGTTGAGACCCAGTACTTC
TRBD2	.	TRBV7-2	TRBJ2-7	CASSFTGGSLSYEQYF	TGTGCCAGCAGCTTTACCGGGGGGAGCCTTTCCTACGAGCAGTACTTC
TRBD1	.	TRBV5-1	TRBJ2-7	CASSSPQGAYEQYF	TGCGCCAGCAGCAGCCCGCAGGGGGCTTACGAGCAGTACTTC
TRBD1	.	TRBV5-1	TRBJ1-1	CASSDWTGPNTEAFF	TGCGCCAGCAGCGATTGGACAGGGCCGAACACTGAAGCTTTCTTT
TRBD2	.	TRBV27	TRBJ2-1	CASSRLAGAGNEQFF	TGTGCCAGCAGTCGACTAGCGGGGGCCGGGAATGAGCAGTTCTTC
.	.	TRBV28	TRBJ2-3	CASEAPGDTQYF	TGTGCCAGCGAAGCCCCAGGGGATACGCAGTATTTT
.	.	TRBV7-5	TRBJ1-1	CARSLGGQAPFEAFF	TGTGCCAGAAGCTTAGGGGGACAGGCGCCCTTTGAAGCTTTCTTT
TRBD2	.	TRBV2	TRBJ2-3	CASRKTSGGAGDTQYF	TGTGCCAGCAGGAAGACTAGCGGGGGGGCAGGAGATACGCAGTATTTT
.	.	TRBV6-6	TRBJ1-3	CASSYPSRGTGNTIYF	TGTGCCAGCAGTTACCCGTCCCGGGGAACCGGAAACACCATATATTTT
.	.	TRBV9	TRBJ2-7	CASSEFDFTYEQYF	TGTGCCAGCAGCGAGTTCGACTTTACCTACGAGCAGTACTTC
TRBD1	.	TRBV29-1	TRBJ2-7	CSAGDRGRNEQYF	TGCAGCGCCGGAGACAGGGGGAGGAACGAGCAGTACTTC
.	.	TRBV6-5	TRBJ1-1	CASSFPGHLNTEAFF	TGTGCCAGCAGTTTCCCCGGACATCTGAACACTGAAGCTTTCTTT